Listed below are T cell receptor beta chains from one sample, sequenced in a study of blood T cell repertoires in COVID-19. The data were produced by immunoSEQ multiplex PCR, yet TCRdb's version contains in-frame clones alone and is incomplete. Counted here are approximately 100,000 clones, about 78% occurring once; the ten biggest clones make up approximately 4.3%. Sequencing input: peripheral blood. Receptor source: a human donor in a cohort sampled during active or convalescent COVID-19. CDR3s include the opening cysteine and the closing phenylalanine or tryptophan. Each record gives: J gene, V gene, D gene, CDR3 protein. D genes are given only for firm matches.

J gene: TRBJ1-1; V gene: TRBV18; D gene: -; CDR3 protein: CASSPLSRNTEAFF
J gene: TRBJ2-1; V gene: TRBV4-1; D gene: -; CDR3 protein: CASSQGPGPLEQFF
J gene: TRBJ2-3; V gene: TRBV19; D gene: TRBD2; CDR3 protein: CATRTSGSTDTQYF
J gene: TRBJ2-3; V gene: TRBV18; D gene: TRBD2; CDR3 protein: CASSPTGGPEADTQYF
J gene: TRBJ2-7; V gene: TRBV5-1; D gene: TRBD2; CDR3 protein: CASGGTSGIGEQYF
J gene: TRBJ2-7; V gene: TRBV28; D gene: TRBD2; CDR3 protein: CASSFVIRIREGDYEQYF
J gene: TRBJ2-1; V gene: TRBV27; D gene: -; CDR3 protein: CASSGTGVAYNEQFF
J gene: TRBJ1-5; V gene: TRBV6-2/TRBV6-3; D gene: TRBD1; CDR3 protein: CASSVSGGNQPQHF
J gene: TRBJ2-7; V gene: TRBV5-1; D gene: TRBD1; CDR3 protein: CASSFRTGYEQYF
J gene: TRBJ2-3; V gene: TRBV15; D gene: TRBD2; CDR3 protein: CATSRVAGGWYTQYF
J gene: TRBJ1-4; V gene: TRBV19; D gene: TRBD1; CDR3 protein: CASSSYRGSGTNEKLFF
J gene: TRBJ1-6; V gene: TRBV11-3; D gene: -; CDR3 protein: CASSLEVESLSSYNSPLHF
J gene: TRBJ2-7; V gene: TRBV28; D gene: TRBD2; CDR3 protein: CASRPAAGVREQYF
J gene: TRBJ2-1; V gene: TRBV12-5; D gene: TRBD2; CDR3 protein: CASGQTGGRSYNEQFF
J gene: TRBJ2-1; V gene: TRBV7-9; D gene: -; CDR3 protein: CASSYFQGSSYNEQFF
J gene: TRBJ1-2; V gene: TRBV7-2; D gene: -; CDR3 protein: CASSFLNGYTF
J gene: TRBJ2-1; V gene: TRBV15; D gene: -; CDR3 protein: CATSRVGSGDWPYNEQFF
J gene: TRBJ2-1; V gene: TRBV3-1/TRBV3-2; D gene: TRBD2; CDR3 protein: CASSPYNRLSGDNEQFF
J gene: TRBJ1-1; V gene: TRBV5-1; D gene: TRBD1; CDR3 protein: CASSKRQGLTNTEAFF
J gene: TRBJ2-7; V gene: TRBV6-6; D gene: TRBD2; CDR3 protein: CASRAGENYEQYF
J gene: TRBJ1-4; V gene: TRBV5-1; D gene: -; CDR3 protein: CASSFSRGEKLFF
J gene: TRBJ2-1; V gene: TRBV27; D gene: -; CDR3 protein: CASSLQAAYNEQFF
J gene: TRBJ2-7; V gene: TRBV4-3; D gene: TRBD2; CDR3 protein: CASSQSSSGSYEQYF
J gene: TRBJ2-7; V gene: TRBV20-1; D gene: TRBD2; CDR3 protein: CSASPKYSGMPSGRSYEQYF
J gene: TRBJ1-2; V gene: TRBV27; D gene: -; CDR3 protein: CASSEVRDYGYTF
J gene: TRBJ2-6; V gene: TRBV28; D gene: -; CDR3 protein: CASSSIPRANVLTF
J gene: TRBJ2-3; V gene: TRBV25-1; D gene: TRBD2; CDR3 protein: CASSEWGLAGDTDTQYF
J gene: TRBJ1-5; V gene: TRBV7-8; D gene: -; CDR3 protein: CASSLLENQPQHF
J gene: TRBJ1-4; V gene: TRBV5-6; D gene: -; CDR3 protein: CASSGGGSYGEKLFF
J gene: TRBJ2-1; V gene: TRBV15; D gene: TRBD2; CDR3 protein: CATRLGLADEQFF
J gene: TRBJ2-7; V gene: TRBV19; D gene: -; CDR3 protein: CASSAIPSGAAYF
J gene: TRBJ1-6; V gene: TRBV19; D gene: TRBD1; CDR3 protein: CASSATTGVAYNSPLHF
J gene: TRBJ2-1; V gene: TRBV12-3/TRBV12-4; D gene: -; CDR3 protein: CASTPFVYNEQFF
J gene: TRBJ2-7; V gene: TRBV19; D gene: -; CDR3 protein: CASSIDLGGTYSYEQYF
J gene: TRBJ1-5; V gene: TRBV19; D gene: TRBD1; CDR3 protein: CASSPEGTGVQPQHF
J gene: TRBJ2-7; V gene: TRBV10-1; D gene: -; CDR3 protein: CASSLDSYSYEQYF
J gene: TRBJ2-7; V gene: TRBV7-6; D gene: TRBD2; CDR3 protein: CASSPGGWGEQYF